These T cell receptor beta chains were read from a single sample in a study of CD8 T cells in ankylosing spondylitis. TCRdb recomputed calls from the 5' RACE reads with MiXCR, one row per CDR3 protein. Of some 250,000 distinct CDR3 sequences in the sample, 8% to 9.5% are singletons; the top ten hold almost 7%. Sample: blood, either unsorted or a sorted T cell fraction (not recorded which). These receptor sequences come from a male donor with ankylosing spondylitis or in good health (not recorded which). Both conserved end residues are part of each CDR3. The D gene is left open where the match is weak. Only part of the rows carry a size: once, few, many, or a class if the clone is expanded.

j_call	clone_size	d_call	v_call	cdr3_nt	cdr3_aa
TRBJ2-7	many	TRBD1	TRBV19	TGTGCCAGTAGTATAGATGACAGGGGCCCCTACGAGCAGTACTTC	CASSIDDRGPYEQYF
TRBJ1-5	few	.	TRBV12-3/TRBV12-4	TGTGCCAGCGGCGCGGGGTTAGGTAGGGGAAATAGCAATCAGCCCCAGCATTTT	CASGAGLGRGNSNQPQHF
TRBJ2-7	few	.	TRBV5-1	TGCGCCAGCAGCTCCCCCGGGAGCTCCTACGAGCAGTACTTC	CASSSPGSSYEQYF
TRBJ2-7	many	.	TRBV7-2	TGTGCCAGCAGCTTAGCCCAAGGGAACGATGAGCAGTACTTC	CASSLAQGNDEQYF
TRBJ2-1	many	TRBD1	TRBV7-9	TGTGCCAGCAGCTCTAACAGGGGGCGCGGGTCTTACAATGAGCAGTTCTTC	CASSSNRGRGSYNEQFF
TRBJ2-3	many	TRBD2	TRBV7-9	TGTGCCAGCAGCCCCCCCCTAGCGGGACGCACAGATACGCAGTATTTT	CASSPPLAGRTDTQYF
TRBJ1-6	few	TRBD1	TRBV12-3/TRBV12-4	TGTGCCAGCAGACCTACCGGGACAGGGGCTAGGACCCTCCACTTT	CASRPTGTGARTLHF
TRBJ2-2	.	.	TRBV2	TGTGCCAGCAGTGGCCGGCACCAAACACCCGGGGAGCTGTTTTTT	CASSGRHQTPGELFF
TRBJ2-3	many	TRBD2	TRBV10-3	TGTGCCATCAGTGATAGAACTAGCGGGACAGATACGCAGTATTTT	CAISDRTSGTDTQYF
TRBJ1-1	many	.	TRBV6-1	TGTGCCAGCAGTGAAGGCGGGGGGAGGGTTGCTTTCTTT	CASSEGGGRVAFF
TRBJ2-3	few	TRBD2	TRBV7-9	TGTGCCAGCACCTCGGGGGGGAGTAGCACAGATACGCAGTATTTT	CASTSGGSSTDTQYF
TRBJ2-1	many	.	TRBV20-1	TGCAGTGCTAGAGATCTGTTCAGCTACAATGAGCAGTTCTTC	CSARDLFSYNEQFF
TRBJ1-2	many	.	TRBV4-2	TGTGCCAGCAGCCAAGAAGGGAGGGAAGGCTACACCTTC	CASSQEGREGYTF
TRBJ2-1	many	.	TRBV7-9	TGTGCCAGCAGTCATCCTGACCGCTCCGAGCAGTTCTTC	CASSHPDRSEQFF
TRBJ1-2	few	TRBD1	TRBV29-1	TGCAGCGTTGTGACAGGGGAGGTAGGCTACACCTTC	CSVVTGEVGYTF
TRBJ2-3	few	TRBD1	TRBV5-5	TGTGCCAGCAGCTTGGGACCATCCGGGACAGGGGTTCAGGGTACGCAGTATTTT	CASSLGPSGTGVQGTQYF
TRBJ1-5	many	.	TRBV27	TGTGCCAGCAGTTGGTATAGCAATCAGCCCCAGCATTTT	CASSWYSNQPQHF
TRBJ1-2	many	.	TRBV20-1	TGCAGTGCTAGAGATAATTCGGTTCCTGTGAGGGGCTACACCTTC	CSARDNSVPVRGYTF
TRBJ2-1	many	.	TRBV29-1	TGCAGCGTTGTGGGACACTTCTCCTACAATGAGCAGTTCTTC	CSVVGHFSYNEQFF
TRBJ2-1	many	TRBD2	TRBV12-3/TRBV12-4	TGTGCCAGCAGCAGTAGCGGGAGGGCACATGAGCAGTTCTTC	CASSSSGRAHEQFF
TRBJ2-1	many	TRBD2	TRBV6-2/TRBV6-3	TGTGCCAGCAGTTACAGCGGGAGGGGCCACAATGAGCAGTTCTTC	CASSYSGRGHNEQFF
TRBJ2-1	.	TRBD1	TRBV5-6	TGTGCCAGCAGCTTTTCCAACAGGGGGCCCCAGGATGAGCAGTTCTTC	CASSFSNRGPQDEQFF
TRBJ2-7	many	.	TRBV18	TGTGCCAGCTCACCAGACTCTCAGGAGCAGTACTTC	CASSPDSQEQYF
TRBJ2-1	many	.	TRBV9	TGTGCCAGCAACTTTGGGTCAGGGCCCAATGAGCAGTTCTTC	CASNFGSGPNEQFF
TRBJ2-5	.	TRBD1	TRBV4-3	TGCGCCAGCAGCCAAGATTATTCGCCAGGGGGCGAAGAGACCCAGTACTTC	CASSQDYSPGGEETQYF
TRBJ2-3	many	.	TRBV20-1	TGCAGTGCTAGAAAGGGTCCACACACAGATACGCAGTATTTT	CSARKGPHTDTQYF
TRBJ1-5	many	TRBD1	TRBV30	TGTGCCTTTAGAGAGACAGGGAATCAGCCCCAGCATTTT	CAFRETGNQPQHF
TRBJ2-7	many	.	TRBV10-3	TGTGCCATCAGCGCAGGGGCCTACGAGCAGTACTTC	CAISAGAYEQYF
TRBJ2-3	many	TRBD1	TRBV7-2	TGTGCCAGCAGGAGGACAGGGTTGGGAGATACGCAGTATTTT	CASRRTGLGDTQYF
TRBJ1-2	few	TRBD1	TRBV12-3/TRBV12-4	TGTGCTTCGAGACAGGGGGCCGGCTATGGCTACACCTTC	CASRQGAGYGYTF
TRBJ2-1	many	.	TRBV7-2	TGTGCCAGCAGCTTAGGTCGTTGGCTCAATGAGCAGTTCTTC	CASSLGRWLNEQFF
TRBJ1-5	many	.	TRBV6-2/TRBV6-3	TGTGCCAGCAACAGGGATTATAGCAATCAGCCCCAGCATTTT	CASNRDYSNQPQHF
TRBJ1-4	many	.	TRBV18	TGTGCCAGCTCACCCCAGGGTTCAGAAGAAAAACTGTTTTTT	CASSPQGSEEKLFF
TRBJ1-5	many	.	TRBV6-2/TRBV6-3	TGTGCCGCCACCGACCCTAGCAATCAGCCCCAGCATTTT	CAATDPSNQPQHF
TRBJ2-4	many	.	TRBV29-1	TGCAGCGTTGACCTCACAGGTATTGAAGGCAAAAACATTCAGTACTTC	CSVDLTGIEGKNIQYF
TRBJ2-5	.	TRBD2	TRBV9	TGTGCCAGCAGTGCCGGGACTAGGGGGACCCAGTACTTC	CASSAGTRGTQYF
TRBJ2-7	few	.	TRBV10-2	TGCGCCAGCAGTGTAGGGGAAGCCTACGAGCAGTACTTC	CASSVGEAYEQYF
TRBJ2-1	.	TRBD2	TRBV30	TGTGCCTGGAGTTTCGGGGGGGCTAATGAGCAGTTCTTC	CAWSFGGANEQFF
TRBJ2-1	many	.	TRBV5-1	TGCGCCAGCAGCTTGCGGTCCGGTGATGAGCAGTTCTTC	CASSLRSGDEQFF
TRBJ2-3	.	.	TRBV30	TGTGCCTGGGGGAGGGGGACCCGGAATACGCAGTATTTT	CAWGRGTRNTQYF
TRBJ2-3	.	TRBD2	TRBV20-1	TGCAGTGCTAGAGGAATGTATGGTACTAGCGGCCTCACAGATACGCAGTATTTT	CSARGMYGTSGLTDTQYF
TRBJ2-1	many	TRBD2	TRBV5-1	TGCGCCAGCAGCGCTAGCGGGGGGACTTATAGTGAGCAGTTCTTC	CASSASGGTYSEQFF
TRBJ2-7	many	.	TRBV6-2/TRBV6-3	TGTGCCAGCAGTTACCACACAGCCTACGAGCAGTACTTC	CASSYHTAYEQYF
TRBJ2-5	many	TRBD1	TRBV5-1	TGCGCCAGCAGCCGGACAGGGGATGGGACCCAGTACTTC	CASSRTGDGTQYF
TRBJ2-7	few	.	TRBV5-1	TGCGCCAGCAGCTTGGACGTGACTGGGGAGCAGTACTTC	CASSLDVTGEQYF
TRBJ2-5	many	.	TRBV7-9	TGTGCCAGCACCATAAGTGGGGCCGAGCTGGCCCAGTACTTC	CASTISGAELAQYF
TRBJ2-2	many	.	TRBV7-2	TGTGCCAGCAGCTTATTCACTCCGGACACCGGGGAGCTGTTTTTT	CASSLFTPDTGELFF
TRBJ2-1	many	.	TRBV4-3	TGCGCCAGCAGCCAAGATCACGGGGAAGCCTACAATGAGCAGTTCTTC	CASSQDHGEAYNEQFF
TRBJ2-7	many	.	TRBV5-1	TGCGCCAGCAGCTGGGACCCATCCTACGAGCAGTACTTC	CASSWDPSYEQYF
TRBJ1-2	many	TRBD1	TRBV20-1	TGCAGTGCTAGAGGACAGGGCCGATATGGCTACACCTTC	CSARGQGRYGYTF
TRBJ2-1	many	.	TRBV20-1	TGCAGTGCTAGAGACGGGGAGGGGGACTACAATGAGCAGTTCTTC	CSARDGEGDYNEQFF
TRBJ1-1	many	.	TRBV5-6	TGTGCCAGCAGCGGGGCGGGGGCGCCGAACACTGAAGCTTTCTTT	CASSGAGAPNTEAFF
TRBJ2-1	many	TRBD2	TRBV7-6	TGTGCCAGCAGCCAACCCAGGGAAGCGGGGGATGAGCAGTTCTTC	CASSQPREAGDEQFF
TRBJ1-3	many	.	TRBV28	TGTGCCAGCAGTTTAGGACTGCTACGGGGAGGAAACACCATATATTTT	CASSLGLLRGGNTIYF